This T cell receptor beta chain appears in the sequencing data of a study of identical twins. This clonotype was counted only a few times. TCRdb used MiXCR to reprocess the 5' RACE reads, holding one entry per CDR3 protein. The sample has hundreds of thousands of distinct CDR3 sequences, around 12% seen once. The length of the CDR3 is 14 residues. Germline V CDR1 and CDR2: SGHTA, FQGNSA. V lost 5 bases to trimming and J lost 7 bases; unmatched junction nucleotides: 10. These records were also assigned to another study, of yellow fever vaccine responses in identical twins.

The clonotype comes from a woman aged 18-35 years in good health. The material sequenced was PBMCs. V gene TRBV7-2 combines with J gene TRBJ2-7; 8 nucleotides line up with TRBD2. The CDR3 bases are TGTGCCAGCAGCCATAGCGGGATCCCTTTTGAGCAGTACTTC. Protein: CASSHSGIPFEQYF.